This entry lists 18 T cell receptor beta chains sequenced from one sample in a study of monozygotic twins with inflammatory bowel disease. TCRdb reanalyzed the 5' RACE reads, giving one entry per CDR3 protein sequence and no DNA. This repertoire comprises approximately 210,000 distinct CDR3 sequences; its ten largest clones make up 7.5% to 9.5%. The specimen was blood. These receptors originate from a human donor with ulcerative colitis or Crohn's disease, or a healthy co-twin of an affected twin (not recorded which).

The V call is TRBV4-1, the J call TRBJ1-3; TCRdb lists TRBD1, though no DNA is available to test this call. From germline, CDR1 is MGHRA and CDR2 YSYEKL. The CDR3 runs 18 residues. The CDR3 protein is CASSQRDRVDRTGNTIYF.

The rearrangement joins TRBV12-3 or TRBV12-4 to TRBJ2-1. The CDR3 totals 14 residues. CDR3 in amino acids: CASSLGVTYNEQFF.

V and J are TRBV3-1 and TRBJ2-4; TCRdb outputs TRBD1, but without DNA this stays unchecked. The germline V gene has CDR1 LGHDT and CDR2 YNNKEL (reference sequence). This CDR3 region has 11 residues. CDR3 amino acids: CASSRGGIQYF.

V gene TRBV6-5 combines with J gene TRBJ1-3; TCRdb reports TRBD1, a call that lacks DNA to check it against. There are 13 residues in the CDR3. Germline CDR1 and CDR2: MNHEY and SVGAGI. The CDR3 region is CATRENLGNTIYF.

The chain is built from TRBV20-1 and TRBJ2-3; TCRdb calls TRBD2, which cannot be checked without DNA. Per the germline V gene, CDR1 is DFQATT and CDR2 is SNEGSKA (reference sequence). This CDR3 has 15 residues. The CDR3 here is CSRRSTSGTTDTQYF.

V is TRBV29-1 and J is TRBJ1-1. Germline V lookup: CDR1 SQVTM, CDR2 ANQGSEA. This CDR3 contains 16 residues. The CDR3 loop reads CSVEDLFGELNTEAFF.

This sequence joins TRBV12-3 or TRBV12-4 and TRBJ1-6; the TCRdb call, TRBD1, lacks DNA for checking. The CDR3 covers 14 residues. CDR3 region: CASSPGTAWSPLHF.

V gene TRBV18 combines with J gene TRBJ2-1; the D call of TRBD1 rests on TCRdb alone, since no DNA is present to check it. Germline V gives CDR1 KGHSH, CDR2 LQKENI. The CDR3 runs to 16 residues. CDR3: CASSPSEGVRYNEQFF.

This chain joins TRBV19 and TRBJ1-3. CDR1 is LNHDA, CDR2 SQIVND, per germline (reference sequence). This CDR3 has 15 amino acids. Here the CDR3 reads CASSTPQISGNTIYF.

The rearrangement uses TRBV29-1 and TRBJ2-5; as DNA is missing, the TRBD1 call by TCRdb cannot be tested. The CDR3 is made up of 14 amino acids. CDR1 is SQVTM, CDR2 ANQGSEA, per germline. The CDR3 loop is CSVEDPPSGETQYF. Combining the CDR3 with reference TRBV29-1 and TRBJ2-5 gives the whole variable domain SAVISQKPSRDICQRGTSLTIQCQVDSQVTMMFWYRQQPGQSLTLIATANQGSEATYESGFVIDKFPISRPNLTFSTLTVSNMSPEDSSIYLCSVEDPPSGETQYFGPGTRLLVL.

The V and J genes are TRBV28 and TRBJ1-4. Germline CDR1 and CDR2: MDHEN and SYDVKM. This CDR3 is built from 14 residues. CDR3 residues: CASSFERDSEKLFF.

The chain links TRBV15 to TRBJ2-3; the TCRdb D gene call, TRBD2, has no DNA to confirm it. Germline V lookup: CDR1 LNHNV, CDR2 YYDKDF (reference sequence). The CDR3 is 18 residues long. Here the CDR3 reads CATSRRLAGGLSTDTQYF.

V is TRBV18 and J is TRBJ1-2; without DNA, the TCRdb call of TRBD1 cannot be checked. The CDR3 is made up of 14 amino acids. The V gene's germline CDR1 is KGHSH and CDR2 LQKENI. CDR3 sequence reads: CASSRDVPMGGYTF.

This chain links TRBV6-6 with TRBJ1-2; the D call from TCRdb, TRBD1, cannot be confirmed without DNA. The CDR3 is made up of 14 amino acids. Germline assignment: CDR1 MNHNY and CDR2 SVGAGI (reference sequence). The CDR3 reads CASRPGQGMSGYTF.

J is TRBJ1-4 and V is TRBV18. This CDR3 spans 16 amino acids. CDR1 is KGHSH, CDR2 LQKENI, per germline. The CDR3 is CASSLRPAAGNEKLFF.

The gene calls are TRBV5-1 and TRBJ2-3; TCRdb returns TRBD2, unconfirmable since there is no DNA. CDR1 is SGHRS and CDR2 is YFSETQ in the germline V gene. The CDR3 totals 12 residues. Here the CDR3 reads CASSPPSDTQYF.

The chain recombines TRBV19 with TRBJ1-2; the D call of TRBD1 rests on TCRdb alone, since no DNA is present to check it. The CDR3 has 15 residues. Looked up from germline, CDR1 is LNHDA and CDR2 is SQIVND (reference sequence). CDR3 in amino acids: CASTPQGILNRGYTF.

The chain recombines TRBV29-1 with TRBJ1-1; TCRdb lists TRBD1, though no DNA is available to test this call. The CDR3 contains 13 residues. Germline V gives CDR1 SQVTM, CDR2 ANQGSEA. CDR3 sequence: CSAGGQINTEAFF.